This entry features one TCR beta chain sequence. Its cognate antigen has yet to be identified. Nothing much larger sits one base from this clone, and base qualities are not available. Clipping removes 3 bases from V and 3 bases from J, with 17 as the unmatched junction base count. From the cysteine up to the phenylalanine, the CDR3 has a length of 18 residues. The read is trimmed to its CDR3 DNA, 54 bases read in frame from base 1. The cohort was made up of approximately 670 healthy bone marrow donors. At the time of sampling, all cohort members were nominally healthy, though unrecorded immune exposures were likely present. The donor was CMV seropositive and belonged to the group of more than 250 seropositive cohort members. A peripheral blood sample was collected from each donor, and TCR beta sequencing was performed on peripheral blood mononuclear cells. The Qiagen DNeasy Blood Extraction Kit was used to extract genomic DNA from the blood cell samples.

The sample originates from a study of cytomegalovirus exposure and HLA in healthy donors (dated 2017 in TCRdb). About the investigation overall: In an earlier analysis of 587 of the donors, around 300 Gb of sequence data and 117 million unique TCR beta sequences from some 170 million T cells were reported. The number of typed donors differed by locus: about 629-630 for A, B, C, DRB1 and DQB1; about 520 for DQA1; approximately 600 for DPA1; and 400 to 480 for DPB1. Among some 400 genotyped donors of the cohort, an average of around 240,000 unique TCR beta nucleotide sequences were sequenced per donor, about a sixth of them non-productive. The aim of the study was to test whether cataloging public T cell receptors could identify signatures of past pathogen exposure. Among the roughly 400 genotyped donors, approximately 77% belonged to the genetic ancestry cluster associated with self-reported Caucasian donors. In a later analysis, previously published TCR beta repertoires from several hundred donors were re-analyzed and high-resolution HLA genotyping was added so that TCR occurrence patterns could be studied. Every discovery cohort repertoire had been produced on one sequencing platform. Using immunosequencing, the study profiled T cell repertoires from about 610 subjects and related those repertoires to cytomegalovirus serostatus. An early release that covered about 600 HLA-typed donors contained approximately 300 gigabases of sequencing data and about 93 million unique TCR sequences. To decide whether each TCR beta V gene segment behaved as functional or pseudogenic, an earlier analysis of approximately 590 of the donors relied on high-throughput TCR beta sequencing. Donor age, sex, ethnicity and CMV serostatus were compiled alongside the repertoire data. Roughly 5 DR-DQ haplotypes were handled as single units for association and clustering, since linkage in the cohort was strong. Besides the first cohort of around 670 subjects, a separate validation cohort made up of roughly 130 different subjects was used. A later genetic analysis took genome-wide SNP genotypes for about three fifths of the 666 donors and used that subset as a discovery cohort. To predict cytomegalovirus infection status, the study brought together high-throughput TCR immunosequencing, statistical association of individual TCRs with disease status, and machine learning. In the later analysis, no new phenotypic data were used to find candidate immune exposures; instead, reliance was placed on TCR beta sequences and their occurrence across donors. Both class I and class II loci were covered by HLA typing, at four-digit resolution.

Study-wide findings and limitations: Sequencing depth was assumed to be roughly uniform across donors in the presence/absence analyses, though that assumption may not hold. Because counts were too low, 15 to 20 rarely observed V segments, including chromosome 9 orphons, were left out of the earlier analysis of 587 of the donors. In a later genetic analysis, a missense DCLRE1C variant was associated with V-gene and J-gene trimming of TCR beta chains, and the association was replicated in an independent cohort. In a later analysis, most CMV-associated TCR beta chains were found to appear HLA-restricted, with HLA associations seemingly driven largely by CMV exposure. HLA typing was unavailable for some donors at each locus, so association tests used only the typed subset. In a later analysis, the rate of TCR association differed among HLA loci, with DRB1 alleles having the most associated TCRs and HLA-C alleles having the fewest. In an earlier analysis of more than 450 of the donors, most TCR beta V segments were observed in productive rearrangements about 87% or about 30% of the time, broadly matching IMGT annotations. Compared with the approximately 700-donor mean, donors in an Asian-associated ancestry cluster had fewer N-insertions in productive TCRs, according to a later genetic analysis. When HLA alleles, especially DR and DQ, strongly co-occurred, TCR associations were difficult to assign to individual alleles. Three of the identified cytomegalovirus-associated TCR beta chains were confirmed in vitro to be specific for cytomegalovirus antigens. This cohort had only TCR beta chains sequenced, and the lack of alpha or paired-chain data limited which features could be detected. In a later analysis, HLA-associated TCR beta chains showed more clonal expansion and lower generation probabilities than non-associated chains that were equally common. Linkage disequilibrium might explain the correlated functional status among segregating V segments, but an unknown experimental factor could not be excluded. CMV serostatus was the only immune exposure information available for the cohort. The authors suggested that the approach could potentially be extended to other disease states and immunological phenotypes. A further reported finding was that TCR beta sequences accurately predicted the HLA-A and HLA-B alleles for most subjects in the first cohort. Most TCR sequences were seen in very few donors, while some public TCRs were found in many individuals. At a false discovery rate of 0.05, a later analysis linked about 17,000 TCR beta sequences to specific HLA alleles. Some IMGT-functional V segments, including TRBV6-2 and TRBV6-3, could not be told apart with the 87-base-pair reads, so those segments were excluded. In a later analysis, several top co-occurrence clusters were reported to appear linked to parvovirus B19, influenza, CMV and Epstein-Barr virus. A group of highly shared sequence variants was considered likely to be a technical artifact of the sequencing pipeline. The classifier was reported to diagnose cytomegalovirus status with high specificity and sensitivity in both the original and validation cohorts. The study listed over 150 TCR beta chains as associated with cytomegalovirus.

The library was obtained by the immunoSEQ multiplex PCR assay. A mixture of 60 forward primers for TCR Vbeta segments and 13 reverse primers for TCR Jbeta segments was used in the multiplex PCR. A multiplex PCR assay on genomic DNA amplified the CDR3 region of rearranged TCR beta genes. The Illumina HiSeq System was used to sequence the amplified TCR beta libraries as 87-base-pair reads. The authors' analysis ran thus. A later analysis counted 75 million to 100 million unique TCR beta chains across the 666 repertoires, and 9.5 million to 11 million of these chains were shared by at least two donors. To remove PCR and sequencing errors, raw reads were error-corrected and collapsed into unique sequences using a nearest-neighbor algorithm that merged closely related sequences. V, D and J gene segments were assigned by aligning CDR3 sequences to IMGT reference sequences. For a sequence to be retained, at least a six-nucleotide match to both a V gene segment and a J gene segment was required. Rearrangements were called productive when the CDR3 lacked stop codons and stayed in frame with V and J; all others were non-productive. CDR3 was defined according to IMGT convention as the region running from the second conserved V-encoded cysteine to the conserved J-encoded phenylalanine. The earlier analysis of some 540 of the donors excluded any sequence lacking an unambiguous match to a single V gene segment. In an earlier analysis of about 590 of the donors, a V segment was called functional when productive rearrangements were above 56.7%, and segregating when the standard deviation between donors exceeded 5%. To diagnose cytomegalovirus status from the catalog of TCR beta chain sequences, a statistical classification framework was built. V and J gene assignment, in a later analysis, came from comparing TCR nucleotide sequences with IMGT/GENE-DB human TR gene sequences. In a later analysis, CDR3 sequences and most-parsimonious VDJ recombination scenarios were assigned using the TCRdist pipeline. In a later analysis, each TCR beta chain was defined by its CDR3 amino acid sequence together with its V-gene family, and reads without a unique V-gene family were excluded. A later analysis removed 450 to 600 highly shared, low-generation-probability nucleotide sequences to deal with suspected cross-contamination and a sequencing artifact. For each public chain, a later analysis derived a clonal expansion index from normalized ranks of inferred template counts within each repertoire. In a later analysis, generation probabilities were computed with a VDJ recombination model fitted to out-of-frame rearrangements, and the resulting probabilities were checked against IGoR. In a later analysis, hypergeometric tests were used to score TCR-TCR, TCR-HLA and TCR-CMV co-occurrence, with a repertoire-size bias correction applied to TCR pairs. In a later analysis, false discovery rates were estimated by permuting HLA or CMV assignments 20 times. In a later analysis, co-occurring TCRs were grouped using DBSCAN, with TCRdist sequence similarity added in when clustering inside HLA-allele-positive subsets. Repertoires with fewer than 30,000 or more than 120,000 public chains were left out of co-occurrence clustering, as were roughly five repertoires with anomalous nucleotide sharing. This is the immuneACCESS table as TCRdb keeps it, with only in-frame sequences that have V and J called. A part of the clones is gone; compared with another copy, unresolved V genes explain less than half, and the rest is unexplained. For V, J and clone size, that table is used; D and trimming come from the DNA. Present in this sample are 95,000 to 150,000 clones, 65% to 80% of which were seen just once. 25% to 35% of the sample is taken by the ten largest.

The rearranged chain carries TRBV5-3 and TRBJ1-1; 7 bases in the middle match TRBD1. TRBV5-3 is classed as an ORF, of uncertain function. Material: PBMCs. The receptor was isolated from a man between 60 and 70 years old in good health and CMV-seropositive. At the DNA level, the sequence is TGTGCCAGAAGCTCGTCCCGAGAATACAGGGGAAGGCACACTGAAGCTTTCTTT. This gives the protein CARSSSREYRGRHTEAFF.